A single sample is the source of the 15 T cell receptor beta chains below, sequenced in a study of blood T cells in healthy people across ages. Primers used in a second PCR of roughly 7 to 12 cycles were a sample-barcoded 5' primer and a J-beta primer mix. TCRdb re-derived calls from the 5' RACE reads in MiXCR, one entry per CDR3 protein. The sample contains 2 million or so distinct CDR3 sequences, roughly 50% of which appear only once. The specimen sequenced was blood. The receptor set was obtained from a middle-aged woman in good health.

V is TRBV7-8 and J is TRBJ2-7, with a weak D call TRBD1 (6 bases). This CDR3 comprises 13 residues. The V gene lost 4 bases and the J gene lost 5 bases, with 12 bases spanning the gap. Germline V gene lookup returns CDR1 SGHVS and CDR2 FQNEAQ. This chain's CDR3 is CASSYTGSNEQYF. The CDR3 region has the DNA TGTGCCAGCAGCTATACAGGGAGCAACGAGCAGTACTTC.

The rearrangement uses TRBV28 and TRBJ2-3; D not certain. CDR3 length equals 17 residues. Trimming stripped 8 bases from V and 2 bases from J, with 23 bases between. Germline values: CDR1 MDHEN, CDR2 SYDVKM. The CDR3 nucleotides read TGTGCCAGCCTCGGGCTACGAGCCAGGAGCTACACAGATACGCAGTATTTT. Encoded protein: CASLGLRARSYTDTQYF.

The CDR3 is CSARYPGRGDYEQYF. CDR3 bases: TGCAGTGCTAGGTACCCTGGCAGGGGGGACTACGAGCAGTACTTC. This chain joins TRBV20-1 and TRBJ2-7; a possible D gene is TRBD1 (7 bases). V was trimmed by 3 bases and J by 3 bases, leaving 18 bases between them. CDR3 size: 15 residues. The germline V gene has CDR1 DFQATT and CDR2 SNEGSKA (reference sequence).

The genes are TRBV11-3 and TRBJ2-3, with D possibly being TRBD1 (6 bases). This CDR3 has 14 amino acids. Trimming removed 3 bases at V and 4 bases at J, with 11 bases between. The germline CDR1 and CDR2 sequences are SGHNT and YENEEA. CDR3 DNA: TGTGCCAGCAGCTTCCGTGGACAGTCAGATACGCAGTATTTT. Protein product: CASSFRGQSDTQYF. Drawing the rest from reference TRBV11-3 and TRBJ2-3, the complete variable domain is EAGVVQSPRYKIIEKKQPVAFWCNPISGHNTLYWYLQNLGQGPELLIRYENEEAVDDSQLPKDRFSAERLKGVDSTLKIQPAELGDSAVYLCASSFRGQSDTQYFGPGTRLTVL.

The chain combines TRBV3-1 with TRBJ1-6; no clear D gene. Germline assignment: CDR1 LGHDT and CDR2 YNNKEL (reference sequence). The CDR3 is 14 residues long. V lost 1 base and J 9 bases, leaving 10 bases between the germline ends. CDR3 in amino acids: CASSQAQRFSPLHF. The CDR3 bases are TGTGCCAGCAGCCAAGCCCAACGGTTTTCACCCCTCCACTTT.

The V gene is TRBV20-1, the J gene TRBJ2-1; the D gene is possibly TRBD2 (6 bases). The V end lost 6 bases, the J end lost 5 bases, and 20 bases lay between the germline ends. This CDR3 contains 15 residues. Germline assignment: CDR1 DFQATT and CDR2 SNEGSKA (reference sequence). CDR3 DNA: TGCAGTGCGAGCCGGGCAGGGAGGTTTAACAATGAGCAGTTCTTC. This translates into CSASRAGRFNNEQFF.

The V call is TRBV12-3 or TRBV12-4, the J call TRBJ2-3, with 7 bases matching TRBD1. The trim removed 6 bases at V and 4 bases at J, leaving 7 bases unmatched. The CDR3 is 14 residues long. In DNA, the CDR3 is TGTGCCAGCAGCCCCACAGGGGAGTCAGATACGCAGTATTTT. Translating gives CASSPTGESDTQYF.

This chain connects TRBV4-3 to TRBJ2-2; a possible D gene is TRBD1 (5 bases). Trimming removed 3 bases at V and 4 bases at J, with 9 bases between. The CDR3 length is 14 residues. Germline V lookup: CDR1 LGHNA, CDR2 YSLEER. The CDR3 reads CASSHRVGTGELFF. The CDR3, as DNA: TGCGCCAGCAGCCACAGGGTAGGCACCGGGGAGCTGTTTTTT.

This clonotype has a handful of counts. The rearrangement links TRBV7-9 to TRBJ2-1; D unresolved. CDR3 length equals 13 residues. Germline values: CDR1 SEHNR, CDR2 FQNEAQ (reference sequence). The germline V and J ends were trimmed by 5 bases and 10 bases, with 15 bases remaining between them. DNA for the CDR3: TGTGCCAGCAGCCCGCCCTGGAGCGACGAGCAGTTCTTC. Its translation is CASSPPWSDEQFF. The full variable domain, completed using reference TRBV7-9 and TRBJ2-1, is DTGVSQNPRHKITKRGQNVTFRCDPISEHNRLYWYRQTLGQGPEFLTYFQNEAQLEKSRLLSDRFSAERPKGSFSTLEIQRTEQGDSAMYLCASSPPWSDEQFFGPGTRLTVL.

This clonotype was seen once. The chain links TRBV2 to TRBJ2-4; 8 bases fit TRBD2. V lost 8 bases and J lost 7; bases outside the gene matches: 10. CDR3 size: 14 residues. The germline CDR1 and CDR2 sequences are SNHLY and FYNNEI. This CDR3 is CASESRTSSNIQYF. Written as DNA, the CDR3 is TGTGCCAGCGAGTCTCGGACTAGCAGTAACATTCAGTACTTC.

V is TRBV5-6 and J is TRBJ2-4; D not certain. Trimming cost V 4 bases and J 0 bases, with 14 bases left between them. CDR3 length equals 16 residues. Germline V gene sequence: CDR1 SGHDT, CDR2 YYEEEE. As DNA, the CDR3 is TGTGCCAGCAGCCGAAGGACGGTGATAGCCAAAAACATTCAGTACTTC. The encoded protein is CASSRRTVIAKNIQYF.

CDR3 loop: CATSDLRVPYEQYF. CDR3 nucleotide sequence: TGTGCCACCAGTGATCTCCGGGTCCCCTACGAGCAGTACTTC. The gene calls are TRBV24-1 and TRBJ2-7, with no clear D. Germline lookup yields CDR1 KGHDR and CDR2 SFDVKD. CDR3 length: 14 residues. Trimming stripped 3 bases from V and 2 bases from J, with 10 bases between.

The DNA for the CDR3 is TGTGCCAGCAGACCTGGGGGGGGACCAGATACGCAGTATTTT. It specifies CASRPGGGPDTQYF. The V call is TRBV12-3 or TRBV12-4, the J call TRBJ2-3; TRBD2 matches at 7 bases. CDR3 size: 14 residues. J lost 4 bases, V lost 6 bases, and 7 bases had no gene match.

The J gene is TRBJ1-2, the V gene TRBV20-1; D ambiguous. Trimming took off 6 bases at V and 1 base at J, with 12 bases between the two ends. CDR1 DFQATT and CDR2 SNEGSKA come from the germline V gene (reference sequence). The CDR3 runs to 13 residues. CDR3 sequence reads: CSAPWRSNYGYTF. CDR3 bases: TGCAGTGCCCCGTGGCGGAGTAACTATGGCTACACCTTC.

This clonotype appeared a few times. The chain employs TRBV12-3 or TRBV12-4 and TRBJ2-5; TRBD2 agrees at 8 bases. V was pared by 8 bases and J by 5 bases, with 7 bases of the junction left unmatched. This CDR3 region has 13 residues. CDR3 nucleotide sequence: TGTGCCAGCGCGGGGGGCCCAGCGGAGACCCAGTACTTC. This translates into CASAGGPAETQYF.